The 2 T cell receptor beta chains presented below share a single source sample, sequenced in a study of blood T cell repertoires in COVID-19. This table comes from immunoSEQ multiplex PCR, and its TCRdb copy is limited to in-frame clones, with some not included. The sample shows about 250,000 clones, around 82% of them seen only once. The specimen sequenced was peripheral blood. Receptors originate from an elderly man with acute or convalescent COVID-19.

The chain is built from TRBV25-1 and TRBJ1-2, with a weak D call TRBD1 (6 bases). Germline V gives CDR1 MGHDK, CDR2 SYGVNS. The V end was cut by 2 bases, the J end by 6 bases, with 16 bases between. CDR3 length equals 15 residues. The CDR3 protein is CASSEEGVRAHGYTF. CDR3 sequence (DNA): TGTGCCAGCAGTGAAGAGGGGGTCAGGGCTCATGGCTACACCTTC.

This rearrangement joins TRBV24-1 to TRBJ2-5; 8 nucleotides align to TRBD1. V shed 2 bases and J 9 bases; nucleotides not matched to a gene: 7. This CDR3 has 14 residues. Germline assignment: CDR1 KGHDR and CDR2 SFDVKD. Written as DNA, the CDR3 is TGTGCCACCAGTGATTCGGGACAGGCAGGGGCCCAGTACTTC. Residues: CATSDSGQAGAQYF.